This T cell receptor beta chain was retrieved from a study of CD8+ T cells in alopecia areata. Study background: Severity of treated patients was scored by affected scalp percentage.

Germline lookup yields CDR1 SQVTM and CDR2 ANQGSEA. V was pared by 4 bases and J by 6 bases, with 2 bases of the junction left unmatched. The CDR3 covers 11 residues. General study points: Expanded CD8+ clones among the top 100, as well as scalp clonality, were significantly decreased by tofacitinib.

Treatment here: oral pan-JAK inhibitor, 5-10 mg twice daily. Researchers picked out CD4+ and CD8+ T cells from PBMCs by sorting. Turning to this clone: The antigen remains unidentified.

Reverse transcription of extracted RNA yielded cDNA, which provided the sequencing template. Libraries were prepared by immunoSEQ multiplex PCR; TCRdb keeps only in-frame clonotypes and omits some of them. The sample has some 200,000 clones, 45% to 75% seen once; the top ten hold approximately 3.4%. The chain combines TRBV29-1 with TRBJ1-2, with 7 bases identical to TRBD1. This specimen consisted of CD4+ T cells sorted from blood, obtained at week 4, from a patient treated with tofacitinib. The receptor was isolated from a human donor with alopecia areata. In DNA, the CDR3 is TGCAGCGTTGTACAGGGGAATGGCTACACCTTC. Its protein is CSVVQGNGYTF.